The 14 T cell receptor beta chains presented below share a single source sample, sequenced in a study of T cell repertoires in cytomegalovirus infection. Using its own MiXCR run on the reads, TCRdb lists one record per CDR3 protein. The sample lists 400,000 to 550,000 distinct CDR3 sequences; about 10% were seen once. Sequencing used PBMCs. These receptors originate from a human donor in good health (CMV status not recorded). Some clones in this sample may be carry-over from other donors' samples.

This clonotype occurred many times. This sequence joins TRBV12-3 or TRBV12-4 and TRBJ2-5; 8 nucleotides align to TRBD2. This CDR3 is 16 amino acids long. Trimming took 3 bases from V and 1 from J; bases not matched to a gene: 7. The CDR3 region is CASSFGLAGPQETQYF. Written as DNA, the CDR3 is TGTGCCAGCAGTTTTGGCCTAGCGGGCCCCCAAGAGACCCAGTACTTC.

This clonotype was detected once. V and J are TRBV27 and TRBJ1-5; D remains ambiguous. This CDR3 contains 14 residues. Per the germline V gene, CDR1 is MNHEY and CDR2 is SMNVEV (reference sequence). V gave up 2 bases and J gave up 6 bases, with 11 bases separating them. In DNA form, the CDR3 reads TGTGCCAGCAGTTTAGCGTCGGCGGGTCAGCCCCAGCATTTT. This translates into CASSLASAGQPQHF.

This chain links TRBV2 with TRBJ1-2; no firm D call. The CDR3 consists of 10 residues. The V end was cut by 8 bases, the J end by 3 bases, with 4 bases between. Germline V gene lookup returns CDR1 SNHLY and CDR2 FYNNEI. CDR3 DNA sequence: TGTGCCAGCCTAGACTATGGCTACACCTTC. Translating gives CASLDYGYTF.

V and J are TRBV15 and TRBJ2-1; D not certain. The CDR3 sequence is 17 residues long. The V gene's germline CDR1 is LNHNV and CDR2 YYDKDF (reference sequence). V lost 3 bases and J lost 0, with 15 bases in between. CDR3 sequence: CATSRDDLGTSYNEQFF. CDR3 DNA sequence: TGTGCCACCAGCAGGGACGATCTAGGTACCTCCTACAATGAGCAGTTCTTC.

The table lists this clonotype with many counts. The chain carries TRBV4-2 and TRBJ2-3; 7 bases agree with TRBD2. The germline CDR1 and CDR2 sequences are LGHNA and YNFKEQ. Trimming removed 0 bases from V and 5 bases from J; junction bases left unmatched: 23. The CDR3 has 21 residues. CDR3 coding DNA: TGTGCCAGCAGCCAAGATCTGGACGGCACCATGGGGCGGGAGATTGGAGATACGCAGTATTTT. As protein: CASSQDLDGTMGREIGDTQYF.

This clonotype was counted ten times or more. This may arise from a read error, as a much more abundant clone is one base away. This chain links TRBV6-5 with TRBJ1-2, with D possibly TRBD1 on 6 matching bases. The CDR3 runs to 13 residues. Trimming removed 4 bases at V and 2 bases at J, with 8 bases between. Per germline, CDR1 MNHEY and CDR2 SVGAGI. The CDR3 sequence is CASSWQGNYGYTF. CDR3 bases: TGTGCCAGCAGTTGGCAGGGGAACTATGGCTACACCTTC.

There are a few counts of this clonotype. The chain uses TRBV30 and TRBJ1-1, with 7 positions matching TRBD1. This CDR3 has 12 residues. Germline V CDR1 and CDR2: GTSNPN, SVGIG (reference sequence). J gave up 5 bases and V 3 bases, and 3 bases lay outside the gene matches. CDR3 region: CAWSRGRTEAFF. CDR3 in DNA: TGTGCCTGGAGCAGGGGGAGGACTGAAGCTTTCTTT.

The rearrangement uses TRBV9 and TRBJ2-7, with D unclear. CDR1 and CDR2 (germline): SGDLS, YYNGEE. V lost 3 bases, J lost 1 base, and 11 bases lay in between. The CDR3 is 14 residues long. The CDR3 nucleotides are TGTGCCAGCAGCGCGAGCCGTCTTTCCTACGAGCAGTACTTC. As protein: CASSASRLSYEQYF. The full variable domain, its missing parts supplied by reference TRBV9 and TRBJ2-7, is DSGVTQTPKHLITATGQRVTLRCSPRSGDLSVYWYQQSLDQGLQFLIQYYNGEERAKGNILERFSAQQFPDLHSELNLSSLELGDSALYFCASSASRLSYEQYFGPGTRLTVT.

The chain is built from TRBV2 and TRBJ2-7; no clear D gene. Germline values: CDR1 SNHLY, CDR2 FYNNEI. This CDR3 spans 14 amino acids. The V gene lost 4 bases and the J gene lost 1 base, with 11 bases spanning the gap. The CDR3 loop reads CASSVSQISYEQYF. CDR3 in DNA: TGTGCCAGCAGTGTGTCCCAGATTTCCTACGAGCAGTACTTC.

This clonotype occurred many times. The genes are TRBV12-3 or TRBV12-4 and TRBJ1-3, with TRBD1 matching 12 bases. Trimming cost V 4 bases and J 6 bases; bases outside gene matches: 7. The CDR3 length is 16 residues. The CDR3 nucleotides are TGTGCCAGCAGTTCCCGGGACAGGGGGCGCGTAAACACCATATATTTT. It translates to CASSSRDRGRVNTIYF.

This rearrangement joins TRBV5-4 to TRBJ2-7; possible D gene TRBD2, 5 bases. Between the trimmed V and J ends, which lost 7 bases and 2 bases, there was a span of 16 bases. This CDR3 is built from 14 residues. The germline V gene has CDR1 SGHNT and CDR2 YYREEE (reference sequence). DNA for the CDR3: TGTGCCAGCCTAGCAGGACCTCTTACCTACGAGCAGTACTTC. Its translation is CASLAGPLTYEQYF.

In its sample, this clonotype was seen many times. The chain joins TRBV7-3 to TRBJ2-7; D is uncertain. The CDR3 runs to 13 residues. Per germline, CDR1 SGHTA and CDR2 FQGTGA. V shed 1 base and J shed 6 bases, with 10 bases lying between them. CDR3 DNA: TGTGCCAGCAGCTTAAGAGACAATCGCGAGCAGTACTTC. The encoded protein is CASSLRDNREQYF.

The J gene is TRBJ2-1, the V gene TRBV7-8; 8 bases are shared with TRBD2. The CDR3 has 18 amino acids. In germline, CDR1 is SGHVS, CDR2 FQNEAQ. V trimming: 4 bases; J trimming: 0 bases; junction bases outside the gene matches: 11. CDR3 nucleotides: TGTGCCAGCAGCTATCAAGCGGGGGCCCCAAGCTCCTACAATGAGCAGTTCTTC. Its translation is CASSYQAGAPSSYNEQFF.

The genes are TRBV5-1 and TRBJ2-3, with 8 bases aligning to TRBD1. CDR3 length: 18 residues. Trimming removed 2 bases from V and 3 bases from J; junction bases left unmatched: 14. Germline V gene sequence: CDR1 SGHRS, CDR2 YFSETQ. The CDR3 protein is CASSLPPGQGRRTDTQYF. For the CDR3, the DNA is TGCGCCAGCAGCTTACCCCCAGGACAGGGCAGAAGGACAGATACGCAGTATTTT.